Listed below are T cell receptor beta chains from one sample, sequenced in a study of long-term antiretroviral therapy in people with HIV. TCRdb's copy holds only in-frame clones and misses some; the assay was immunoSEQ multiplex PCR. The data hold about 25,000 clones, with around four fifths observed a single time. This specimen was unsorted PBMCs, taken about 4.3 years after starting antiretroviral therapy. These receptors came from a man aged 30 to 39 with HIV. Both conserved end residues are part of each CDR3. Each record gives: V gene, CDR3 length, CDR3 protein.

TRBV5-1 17 CASSSSPPISGGETQYF
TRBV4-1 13 CASSQRLPDTQYF
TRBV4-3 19 CASSQETYNPGQARETQYF
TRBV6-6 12 CASRGPNYGYTF
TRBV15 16 CATSRLWTGRTYEQYF
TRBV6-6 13 CASSLARQETQYF
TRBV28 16 CASPPTPGQTYYEQYF
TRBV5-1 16 CASSLAISGSGDTQYF
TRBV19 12 CASSIQDGELFF
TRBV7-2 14 CASSPGGGGYGYTF